This TCR beta chain was retrieved from a study of CD4 and CD8 cells across lung adenocarcinoma regions. Germline V gene lookup returns CDR1 MNHNS and CDR2 SASEGT. The CDR3 is made up of 15 amino acids. Turning to this clonotype: At one end the junction does not follow the germline gene, possibly because of a read error.

Localized lung adenocarcinoma, a non-small cell lung cancer, affected the donors. One entry per CDR3 protein, called by TCRdb with MiXCR from the PCR reads. The repertoire holds 16,000 or so distinct CDR3 sequences, 45% to 70% seen once, with approximately 32% in the top ten. The specimen sequenced was CD8+ T cells from the center of a lung tumor. The chain joins TRBV6-1 to TRBJ2-3; D possibly uses TRBD1 or TRBD2 (5 bases each). The source of this sequence is a female donor with lung adenocarcinoma. The CD4 and CD8 labels of this study may be unreliable. The CDR3: CASRSGLRGKNTQYF. Written as DNA, the CDR3 is TGTGCCAGCAGGTCGGGGCTGAGAGGCAAAAATACTCAGTATTTC.